This T cell receptor (beta chain) was retrieved from a study of blood T cell repertoires in COVID-19. At the level of the study: Sample material is recorded as cDNA or gDNA derived from T cells, B-cell-depleted T cells, or PBMCs.

Assay: immunoSEQ multiplex PCR; the TCRdb copy retains only in-frame clones and omits some. The sample carries hundreds of thousands of clones, approximately 90% recorded once. This CDR3 is built from 15 residues. Germline-derived CDR1 and CDR2 are KGHSH and LQKENI. Between the trimmed V and J ends, which lost 6 bases and 7 bases, there was a span of 19 bases. The clonotype comes from a woman in her thirties with active or convalescent COVID-19. The V call is TRBV18, the J call TRBJ1-5; a possible D gene is TRBD1 (6 bases). Sample: peripheral blood. Written as DNA, the CDR3 is TGTGCCAGCTCTTCCGGACAGATGAGTATGCAGCCCCAGCATTTT. Its protein product is CASSSGQMSMQPQHF.